These T cell receptor beta chains were read from a single sample in a study of blood T cell repertoires in COVID-19. Clones were sequenced by immunoSEQ multiplex PCR, and TCRdb holds only the in-frame ones, with some missing. The table has 400,000 or so clones, about 92% seen once. The specimen sequenced was PBMCs or T cells enriched from blood (not recorded which). The receptors here all came from a man between 18 and 29 years old who had recovered from COVID-19. The CDR3 runs from the conserved cysteine through the conserved F or W. The D gene is left open where the match is weak.

v_call: TRBV10-1; d_call: .; j_call: TRBJ1-1; cdr3_aa: CASSGGGWGTEAFF; cdr3_nt: TGCGCCAGCAGTGGGGGGGGCTGGGGTACTGAAGCTTTCTTT
v_call: TRBV9; d_call: TRBD2; j_call: TRBJ2-7; cdr3_aa: CASSGHLAGGEQYF; cdr3_nt: TGTGCCAGCAGCGGTCACCTAGCGGGAGGCGAGCAGTACTTC
v_call: TRBV5-6; d_call: .; j_call: TRBJ1-2; cdr3_aa: CASSLFLGQGYTF; cdr3_nt: TGTGCCAGCAGCTTGTTTCTAGGACAGGGCTACACCTTC
v_call: TRBV3-1/TRBV3-2; d_call: TRBD1; j_call: TRBJ1-3; cdr3_aa: CASSRQGAENTIYF; cdr3_nt: TGTGCCAGCAGCCGACAGGGAGCGGAAAACACCATATATTTT
v_call: TRBV29-1; d_call: TRBD2; j_call: TRBJ2-7; cdr3_aa: CSVGTSGITGEQYF; cdr3_nt: TGCAGCGTCGGGACTAGCGGGATAACGGGCGAGCAGTACTTC
v_call: TRBV27; d_call: .; j_call: TRBJ2-7; cdr3_aa: CASSQGYEQYF; cdr3_nt: TGTGCCAGCAGCCAGGGTTACGAGCAGTACTTC
v_call: TRBV27; d_call: .; j_call: TRBJ2-3; cdr3_aa: CASRHTSTDTQYF; cdr3_nt: TGTGCCAGCAGGCACACCTCCACAGATACGCAGTATTTT
v_call: TRBV3-1/TRBV3-2; d_call: .; j_call: TRBJ1-6; cdr3_aa: CASSQGRRGSPLHF; cdr3_nt: TGTGCCAGCAGCCAAGGTAGAAGGGGATCACCCCTCCACTTT
v_call: TRBV5-1; d_call: TRBD1; j_call: TRBJ1-2; cdr3_aa: CASSLEGQGNGGYTF; cdr3_nt: TGCGCCAGCAGCTTAGAGGGACAGGGCAATGGAGGCTACACCTTC
v_call: TRBV5-4; d_call: TRBD2; j_call: TRBJ2-5; cdr3_aa: CASSRTGGDGETQYF; cdr3_nt: TGTGCCAGCAGCCGAACGGGGGGGGATGGAGAGACCCAGTACTTC
v_call: TRBV3-1/TRBV3-2; d_call: TRBD2; j_call: TRBJ2-7; cdr3_aa: CASSLTSPFHEQYF; cdr3_nt: TGTGCCAGCAGCCTGACTAGCCCCTTCCACGAGCAGTACTTC